This TCR beta chain derives from a study of blood T cell repertoires in COVID-19. Cohorts were assigned according to the clinical history that participants reported. Clones were sequenced by immunoSEQ multiplex PCR, and TCRdb holds only the in-frame ones, with some missing. The sample has about 160,000 clones; under 90% are singletons. This clone was observed a handful of times. The sequenced sample consisted of PBMCs or T cells enriched from blood (not recorded which). This receptor was obtained from a man aged 55 to 70 who had recovered from COVID-19.

CDR3 amino acids: CASSLVGPTEGGSPLHF. The CDR3 nucleotides are TGCGCCAGCAGCTTGGTGGGACCGACTGAAGGGGGTTCACCCCTCCACTTT. V usage is TRBV5-1 and J usage is TRBJ1-6; D might be TRBD1 (6 bases). Trimming removed 0 bases at V and 9 bases at J, with 19 bases between. The CDR3 has 17 residues. Germline CDR1 SGHRS, CDR2 YFSETQ.